This is a list of T cell receptor beta chains from one sample in a study of a mutant IDH1 vaccine in newly diagnosed glioma. Sequencing was performed with immunoSEQ multiplex PCR; in TCRdb, only in-frame clones are kept and a portion is missing. Found here are more than 80,000 clones, around four fifths of them singletons; the top ten hold under 8%. The starting material was PBMCs, obtained from a glioma patient treated with radiotherapy, temozolomide or both. The source of these receptors is a woman aged 45-65 years with glioma. Both conserved end residues are part of each CDR3. The order of the fields is J gene, V gene, D gene, CDR3 protein. The D gene is left open where the match is weak.

TRBJ2-7	TRBV6-1	TRBD2	CASRRSGTNYEQYF
TRBJ1-1	TRBV7-9	NA	CASSPGGAREAFF
TRBJ2-5	TRBV5-1	NA	CASSLGGGQETQYF
TRBJ2-7	TRBV28	NA	CASSFDGGVGYEQYF
TRBJ2-1	TRBV7-6	TRBD2	CASSLSGGHYNEQFF
TRBJ2-5	TRBV19	TRBD2	CASSITGLAEETQYF
TRBJ2-7	TRBV27	TRBD1	CASSLRGFGQGINEQYF
TRBJ1-5	TRBV4-1	NA	CASSQGRNQPQHF
TRBJ1-1	TRBV5-1	NA	CASSFSDRSEAFF
TRBJ1-1	TRBV30	NA	CAWRGGPSMNTEAFF
TRBJ2-7	TRBV2	NA	CASSEWDNRSYEQYF
TRBJ2-3	TRBV4-2	TRBD2	CASSLRLAGGSSTDTQYF
TRBJ2-3	TRBV19	TRBD2	CASSKATSGPPSTDTQYF
TRBJ2-7	TRBV27	TRBD1	CASRAWGQGAYEQYF
TRBJ1-5	TRBV7-2	NA	CASSLLTKPQHF
TRBJ2-3	TRBV18	TRBD2	CASSPPALLAGAPDTQYF
TRBJ1-2	TRBV7-8	NA	CASSELAGSTYGYTF
TRBJ1-4	TRBV5-4	NA	CASSLGDNKLFF
TRBJ1-5	TRBV7-6	NA	CASSLEAGAWQPQHF
TRBJ1-5	TRBV6-4	NA	CASSDDLMSQPQHF
TRBJ2-3	TRBV5-4	NA	CASSLGGLEATDTQYF
TRBJ2-5	TRBV5-1	NA	CASSLDKSNLYF
TRBJ2-1	TRBV4-2	NA	CASSQAGTSSYNEQFF
TRBJ2-5	TRBV5-1	NA	CASRPTSSEGETQYF
TRBJ1-3	TRBV4-2	NA	CASSQDSKSGNTIYF
TRBJ2-3	TRBV5-6	NA	CASSLGLGGGNTDTQYF
TRBJ1-4	TRBV30	NA	CAGRLTNEKLFF
TRBJ1-2	TRBV7-8	NA	CASRGSSGYTF
TRBJ2-2	TRBV15	NA	CATSRGDGANTGELFF